Listed here are 5 T cell receptor beta chains from one sample, sequenced in a study of blood T cell repertoires in COVID-19. Only in-frame clones appear in the TCRdb table, and some are missing; sequencing was by immunoSEQ multiplex PCR. The sample holds around 140,000 clones, roughly 85% seen once. What was sequenced was PBMCs or T cells enriched from blood (not recorded which). Receptors originate from a woman between 50 and 59 years old who had recovered from COVID-19.

The V and J genes are TRBV7-9 and TRBJ2-1; 10 bases align to TRBD1. The CDR3 spans 15 residues. Trimming at V came to 4 bases and at J to 2 bases, leaving 2 bases not matched to a gene. CDR1 SEHNR and CDR2 FQNEAQ come from the germline V gene (reference sequence). CDR3 in DNA: TGTGCCAGCAGCTGGACAGGGGGTCCCTACAATGAGCAGTTCTTC. Protein: CASSWTGGPYNEQFF.

Here the CDR3 DNA reads TGCGCCAGCAGAATAGAGGGAGGATCCTACGAGCAGTACTTC. This gives the protein CASRIEGGSYEQYF. The chain links TRBV5-1 to TRBJ2-7, with D tentatively TRBD2 (6 bases). V gave up 5 bases and J gave up 1 base, with 13 bases separating them. CDR3 size: 14 residues. The V gene's germline CDR1 is SGHRS and CDR2 YFSETQ.

This chain links TRBV7-2 with TRBJ2-2, with 10 bases identical to TRBD2. Germline loops: CDR1 SGHTA, CDR2 FQGNSA. The CDR3 runs to 17 residues. The ends lost 5 bases at V and 4 bases at J; junction bases unmatched: 10. The CDR3 sequence: CASSPQRTSGRTGELFF. Here the CDR3 DNA reads TGTGCCAGCAGCCCACAACGGACTAGCGGACGCACCGGGGAGCTGTTTTTT.

The CDR3 DNA reads TGTGCCACCAGTGAACGTACCGGGACAGGGCCCGAGCAGTACTTC. It translates to CATSERTGTGPEQYF. The rearrangement links TRBV24-1 to TRBJ2-7; 9 nucleotides align to TRBD1. The CDR3 runs to 15 residues. Germline CDR1 KGHDR, CDR2 SFDVKD. V gave up 4 bases and J gave up 6 bases; unmatched junction bases: 9.

This clone was observed a handful of times. This rearrangement joins TRBV19 to TRBJ1-5; the match to TRBD1 covers 7 bases. Unmatched junction bases numbered 4, after V lost 11 bases and J lost 0 bases. Germline V lookup: CDR1 LNHDA, CDR2 SQIVND (reference sequence). The CDR3 sequence is 13 residues long. The CDR3 nucleotides read TGTGCCTCGACAGGGCGTAGCAATCAGCCCCAGCATTTT. Encoded protein: CASTGRSNQPQHF.